These 23 T cell receptor beta chains came from one sample sequenced in a study of shared clonotypes between healthy human individuals. The assay was immunoSEQ multiplex PCR, and TCRdb's table has in-frame clones only and misses some. The sample includes over 95,000 clones, approximately 70% of them seen just once. Material for sequencing was memory CD8+ T cells sorted from blood. Subset defined: CD45RO+ cells pooled with CCR7-negative TemRA cells. The receptors were sampled from a woman aged 25 to 45 in good health.

This chain joins TRBV4-2 and TRBJ2-3; 8 bases line up with TRBD2. The length of the CDR3 is 15 residues. Germline CDR1 is LGHNA and CDR2 is YNFKEQ. Trimming took 0 bases from V and 4 from J; bases not matched to a gene: 3. The CDR3 nucleotides are TGTGCCAGCAGCCAAGAGGTACTAGCGGCAGATACGCAGTATTTT. Translating it yields CASSQEVLAADTQYF.

This clone was seen a handful of times. The genes are TRBV27 and TRBJ2-3; 10 positions match TRBD2. Per germline, CDR1 MNHEY and CDR2 SMNVEV (reference sequence). The length of the CDR3 is 15 residues. The junction had 5 bases not matched to a gene; V was cut back by 5 bases and J by 3 bases. The CDR3 DNA reads as TGTGCCAGCAGTATGCTAGCGGGAGTGACAGATACGCAGTATTTT. Encoded protein: CASSMLAGVTDTQYF.

CDR3 nucleotide sequence: TGTGCCAGCACCGAAACCCGGGACATCTCCTACAATGAGCAGTTCTTC. This translates into CASTETRDISYNEQFF. This chain links TRBV7-8 with TRBJ2-1, with a possible D match to TRBD1 (6 bases). The CDR3 runs to 16 residues. V was trimmed by 7 bases and J by 0 bases, leaving 16 bases between them. Germline V gene sequence: CDR1 SGHVS, CDR2 FQNEAQ. Combining the CDR3 with reference TRBV7-8 and TRBJ2-1 gives the whole variable domain GAGVSQSPRYKVAKRGQDVALRCDPISGHVSLFWYQQALGQGPEFLTYFQNEAQLDKSGLPSDRFFAERPEGSVSTLKIQRTQQEDSAVYLCASTETRDISYNEQFFGPGTRLTVL.

V gene TRBV13 combines with J gene TRBJ2-3; the D gene is possibly TRBD2 (7 bases). The CDR3 is 19 amino acids. Germline CDR1 and CDR2: PRHDT and FYEKMQ (reference sequence). Trimming removed 0 bases at V and 2 bases at J, with 21 bases between. In DNA form, the CDR3 reads TGTGCCAGCAGCTTAGGCACCGGGAGGTCGGGGGGCCACACAGATACGCAGTATTTT. It codes for CASSLGTGRSGGHTDTQYF. Based on the CDR3 plus reference TRBV13 and TRBJ2-3, the full variable domain is AAGVIQSPRHLIKEKRETATLKCYPIPRHDTVYWYQQGPGQDPQFLISFYEKMQSDKGSIPDRFSAQQFSDYHSELNMSSLELGDSALYFCASSLGTGRSGGHTDTQYFGPGTRLTVL.

DNA for the CDR3: TGTGCCAGCAGCCAAGATGGAGTAGCGGGACACGAGCAGTACTTC. This gives the protein CASSQDGVAGHEQYF. J is TRBJ2-7 and V is TRBV4-2; 8 bases fit TRBD2. J was trimmed by 5 bases and V by 0 bases; bases with no gene match: 6. This CDR3 has 15 amino acids. Per germline, CDR1 LGHNA and CDR2 YNFKEQ.

This clone was seen a few times. Additional DNA sequences in this sample encode the identical CDR3. This chain connects TRBV5-1 to TRBJ2-1, with 9 bases identical to TRBD2. In germline, CDR1 is SGHRS, CDR2 YFSETQ. J lost 3 bases, V lost 0 bases, and 1 base had no gene match. The CDR3 has 15 amino acids. The CDR3 DNA is TGCGCCAGCAGCTTGGCGACTAGCGGCTACAATGAGCAGTTCTTC. Amino acid sequence: CASSLATSGYNEQFF.

This clone was recorded only once. The chain is built from TRBV13 and TRBJ1-1; D uncertain. CDR1 is PRHDT, CDR2 FYEKMQ, per germline (reference sequence). This CDR3 contains 12 residues. The V end was cut by 7 bases, the J end by 1 base, with 7 bases between. The CDR3 loop reads CASNATNTEAFF. The CDR3 DNA reads as TGTGCCAGCAACGCTACGAACACTGAAGCTTTCTTT.

The chain has TRBV7-9 and TRBJ2-7; D is undetermined. V was trimmed by 2 bases and J by 0 bases, leaving 11 bases between them. CDR1 is SEHNR, CDR2 FQNEAQ, per germline (reference sequence). The CDR3 is 15 residues long. CDR3 nucleotides: TGTGCCAGCAGCTTAATTCAGGCCCTCTCCTACGAGCAGTACTTC. Amino acids: CASSLIQALSYEQYF.

CDR3 sequence reads: CASGNWGNTEAFF. CDR3 in DNA: TGTGCCAGCGGGAATTGGGGGAACACTGAAGCTTTCTTT. V and J are TRBV5-5 and TRBJ1-1; D ambiguous. CDR1 is SGHKS, CDR2 YYEKEE, per germline (reference sequence). This CDR3 spans 13 amino acids. V lost 7 bases, J lost 1 base, and 11 bases lay in between.

This rearrangement joins TRBV6-1 to TRBJ2-3; D is possibly TRBD2 (5 bases). Germline CDR1 and CDR2: MNHNS and SASEGT. The germline V and J ends were trimmed by 5 bases and 7 bases, with 13 bases remaining between them. The CDR3 spans 13 residues. CDR3 sequence: CASSPLPGYTQYF. DNA of the CDR3: TGTGCCAGCAGTCCACTCCCGGGGTATACGCAGTATTTT.

The V and J genes are TRBV27 and TRBJ1-2, with D possibly matching TRBD1 (5 bases). The germline V and J ends were trimmed by 5 bases and 3 bases, with 19 bases remaining between them. Germline V gives CDR1 MNHEY, CDR2 SMNVEV (reference sequence). The CDR3 consists of 16 residues. The CDR3 DNA reads TGTGCCAGCAGTCCGGATTTTGGGGGGTCCTACTATGGCTACACCTTC. The encoded protein is CASSPDFGGSYYGYTF.

This clone turned up a few times. This sequence joins TRBV1 and TRBJ2-2; the D call TRBD2 from the table was never checked on the DNA. TRBV1 is a pseudogene. The CDR3 spans 20 residues. The CDR3 region is CTSSQDPHSGTSGNTGELFF. For the CDR3, the DNA is TGCACCAGCAGCCAAGACCCTCATTCCGGGACTAGCGGTAACACCGGGGAGCTGTTTTTT.

The chain carries TRBV20-1 and TRBJ2-1; 8 bases map to TRBD1. Germline lookup yields CDR1 DFQATT and CDR2 SNEGSKA (reference sequence). There are 11 residues in the CDR3. The ends lost 5 bases at V and 6 bases at J; junction bases unmatched: 0. The CDR3 coding sequence is TGCAGTGCTGACAGGGGCAATGAGCAGTTCTTC. Translating gives CSADRGNEQFF.

This sequence joins TRBV7-9 and TRBJ2-1; TRBD2 matches at 8 bases. The V and J ends lost 5 bases and 5 bases, in that order; junction bases with no gene match: 8. There are 15 residues in the CDR3. CDR1 is SEHNR, CDR2 FQNEAQ, per germline (reference sequence). CDR3 protein: CASSPLAGGNNEQFF. The CDR3 coding sequence is TGTGCCAGCAGCCCACTGGCGGGAGGCAACAATGAGCAGTTCTTC.

This clone is labeled large. The V and J genes are TRBV6-6 and TRBJ1-2, with 9 bases identical to TRBD1. CDR1 and CDR2 (germline): MNHNY, SVGAGI (reference sequence). V trimming: 7 bases; J trimming: 0 bases; junction bases outside the gene matches: 9. The CDR3 sequence is 16 residues long. For the CDR3, the DNA is TGTGCCAGCACCCCGGGACAGGGTAGAGCTAACTATGGCTACACCTTC. Translated: CASTPGQGRANYGYTF.

The chain recombines TRBV10-3 with TRBJ2-5, with D uncertain. Trimming pared 3 bases from V and 3 bases from J, leaving 8 bases between. Germline CDR1 is ENHRY and CDR2 is SYGVKD. The CDR3 spans 13 residues. The CDR3 protein is CAISDGREETQYF. Written as DNA, the CDR3 is TGTGCCATCAGTGATGGTCGGGAAGAGACCCAGTACTTC.

Regarding this clone: This likely reflects a read error, since a far larger clone is one base away. V and J are TRBV6-4 and TRBJ2-3, with TRBD1 matching over 9 bases. The CDR3 runs to 15 residues. Germline CDR1 is MRHNA and CDR2 is SNTAGT. The CDR3 region is CANSDTGGGTDTQYF. The CDR3 nucleotides read TGTGCCAACAGTGACACAGGGGGCGGCACAGATACGCAGTATTTT.

The chain uses TRBV4-1 and TRBJ1-4; 8 nucleotides line up with TRBD1. Germline V gene lookup returns CDR1 MGHRA and CDR2 YSYEKL. This CDR3 has 16 amino acids. V gave up 2 bases and J gave up 8 bases; unmatched junction bases: 10. CDR3 sequence: CASSQRADRAGEKLFF. The CDR3, as DNA: TGCGCCAGCAGCCAACGAGCGGACAGGGCGGGCGAAAAACTGTTTTTT.

This clone was found once. This sequence joins TRBV10-3 and TRBJ1-3, with D perhaps TRBD1 (6 bases). The CDR3 runs to 21 residues. The V and J ends lost 0 bases and 2 bases respectively, with 26 bases between them. Germline CDR1 reads ENHRY; CDR2 reads SYGVKD. The CDR3 sequence is CAISESFGFGRGALPGNTIYF. CDR3 bases: TGTGCCATCAGTGAGTCATTTGGATTTGGCAGGGGAGCGCTGCCTGGAAACACCATATATTTT.

V usage is TRBV7-9 and J usage is TRBJ2-7; 10 bases fit TRBD1. This CDR3 is built from 15 residues. Germline V CDR1 and CDR2: SEHNR, FQNEAQ (reference sequence). V trimming: 2 bases; J trimming: 4 bases; junction bases outside the gene matches: 5. CDR3 region: CASSLSGTGVYEQYF. DNA of the CDR3: TGTGCCAGCAGCTTATCCGGGACAGGGGTATACGAGCAGTACTTC.

This clone came up many times. The chain links TRBV6-4 to TRBJ2-2, with TRBD1 matching 7 bases. Germline V gene data show CDR1 as MRHNA and CDR2 as SNTAGT. The ends lost 2 bases at V and 4 bases at J; junction bases unmatched: 7. The CDR3 consists of 16 residues. CDR3 coding DNA: TGTGCCAGCAGTGACCATACAGGGGACGGCACCGGGGAGCTGTTTTTT. It translates to CASSDHTGDGTGELFF.

The J gene is TRBJ2-7, the V gene TRBV28; 8 bases match TRBD2. This CDR3 spans 14 amino acids. The V and J ends lost 6 bases and 4 bases, in that order; junction bases with no gene match: 8. Germline CDR1 and CDR2: MDHEN and SYDVKM. This CDR3 is CASSQAGAGYEQYF. The DNA for the CDR3 is TGTGCCAGCAGCCAAGCGGGAGCCGGATACGAGCAGTACTTC.

This clone was picked up a small number of times. The gene calls are TRBV6-1 and TRBJ2-7; TRBD2 matches 9 bases. The V gene's germline CDR1 is MNHNS and CDR2 SASEGT. CDR3 size: 16 residues. J gave up 4 bases and V 3 bases, and 10 bases lay outside the gene matches. CDR3 amino acids: CASSDLAGEGSYEQYF. The CDR3 region has the DNA TGTGCCAGCAGTGATTTAGCGGGAGAGGGTAGTTACGAGCAGTACTTC.